The 22 T cell receptor beta chains reported below all come from one sample, sequenced in a study of shared clonotypes between healthy human individuals. Measured with immunoSEQ multiplex PCR; TCRdb has only the in-frame clones, and not every one. The data contain about 600,000 clones, roughly four fifths of them singletons. Specimen: PBMCs. The receptors were gathered from a woman aged 40 to 55 in good health. Some clones in this sample may be carry-over from other donors' samples.

This chain joins TRBV10-3 and TRBJ2-7, with D maybe TRBD1 (7 bases). The CDR3 has 14 residues. The V gene's germline CDR1 is ENHRY and CDR2 SYGVKD. The ends were cut back, 8 bases at V and 2 bases at J, with 16 bases in the middle. The CDR3 is CAIRGTDGPYEQYF. DNA for the CDR3: TGTGCCATCCGGGGGACAGATGGTCCCTACGAGCAGTACTTC.

The chain employs TRBV27 and TRBJ2-2; a possible D gene is TRBD1 (5 bases). V dropped 5 bases and J dropped 1 base, with 11 bases sitting between them. There are 15 residues in the CDR3. From germline, CDR1 is MNHEY and CDR2 SMNVEV (reference sequence). Here the CDR3 DNA reads TGTGCCAGCAGTCCCCGACAGATGAACACCGGGGAGCTGTTTTTT. Its protein product is CASSPRQMNTGELFF.

The chain carries TRBV5-1 and TRBJ1-5; TRBD1 matches 7 bases. Germline values: CDR1 SGHRS, CDR2 YFSETQ. This CDR3 contains 14 residues. The ends lost 6 bases at V and 5 bases at J; junction bases unmatched: 8. Written as DNA, the CDR3 is TGCGCCAGCAAAGGGACAGACCCCGATCAGCCCCAGCATTTT. It yields the protein CASKGTDPDQPQHF.

V is TRBV7-8 and J is TRBJ2-3; 9 bases match TRBD2. V shed 4 bases and J 0 bases; nucleotides not matched to a gene: 8. The CDR3 is made up of 17 amino acids. Looked up from germline, CDR1 is SGHVS and CDR2 is FQNEAQ. The CDR3 DNA follows: TGTGCCAGCAGCTCCTCCCCTAGCGGGACTAGCACAGATACGCAGTATTTT. This gives the protein CASSSSPSGTSTDTQYF.

As to this clone: Distinct nucleotide sequences in the sample also encode this CDR3. The chain links TRBV5-6 to TRBJ2-3, with unresolved D. From germline, CDR1 is SGHDT and CDR2 YYEEEE. This CDR3 contains 11 residues. V lost 1 base, J lost 5 bases, and 2 bases lay in between. This CDR3 is CASSLLDTQYF. In DNA form, the CDR3 reads TGTGCCAGCAGCTTGCTAGATACGCAGTATTTT.

CDR3 amino acids: CASSQGDTQYF. The CDR3 coding sequence is TGCGCCAGCAGCCAAGGAGATACGCAGTATTTT. The chain carries TRBV4-1 and TRBJ2-3; unclear D gene. V was shortened by 1 base and J by 5 bases, with 1 base between the two germline ends. CDR1 MGHRA and CDR2 YSYEKL come from the germline V gene. This CDR3 has 11 amino acids.

The chain links TRBV7-9 to TRBJ2-5; D might be TRBD1 (5 bases). TRBJ2-7 matches the DNA end more closely, so the J call is doubtful. Germline CDR1 reads SEHNR; CDR2 reads FQNEAQ (reference sequence). The length of the CDR3 is 15 residues. Here the CDR3 reads CASTKGDPGIYEQYF. CDR3 DNA: TGTGCCAGCACAAAAGGGGATCCGGGTATCTACGAGCAGTACTTC.

This clone appeared many times. The chain has TRBV4-1 and TRBJ2-5; D not certain. V lost 4 bases to trimming and J lost 12 bases, with 24 bases between them. The CDR3 is 15 amino acids. CDR1 MGHRA and CDR2 YSYEKL come from the germline V gene. The CDR3 DNA sequence: TGCGCCAGCAGCCCAGGCCCGTGGTCGGGCGCTACAGAGTACTTC. Translation: CASSPGPWSGATEYF.

The chain combines TRBV6-1 with TRBJ1-4, with 9 bases identical to TRBD1. The V gene end was trimmed by 4 bases and the J gene end by 8 bases; junction bases not matched to a gene: 5. Germline V gene sequence: CDR1 MNHNS, CDR2 SASEGT. This CDR3 spans 14 amino acids. The CDR3 sequence is CASSGQGGREKLFF. Here the CDR3 DNA reads TGTGCCAGCAGTGGACAGGGGGGCAGGGAAAAACTGTTTTTT.

V usage is TRBV10-3 and J usage is TRBJ2-1; 8 nucleotides align to TRBD2. This CDR3 contains 15 residues. Germline CDR1 and CDR2: ENHRY and SYGVKD. V gave up 0 bases and J gave up 4 bases; unmatched junction bases: 2. CDR3 DNA: TGTGCCATCAGTGAGTCACTAGCGGCATACAATGAGCAGTTCTTC. Amino acid sequence: CAISESLAAYNEQFF.

This clone was counted between two and nine times. V gene TRBV30 combines with J gene TRBJ1-1, with D perhaps TRBD1 (5 bases). The V end was cut by 0 bases, the J end by 5 bases, with 10 bases between. The CDR3 spans 13 residues. Per the germline V gene, CDR1 is GTSNPN and CDR2 is SVGIG (reference sequence). CDR3 DNA: TGTGCCTGGAGTGTAGTGGGGGGGACTGAAGCTTTCTTT. Encoded protein: CAWSVVGGTEAFF. Combining the CDR3 with reference TRBV30 and TRBJ1-1 gives the whole variable domain SQTIHQWPATLVQPVGSPLSLECTVEGTSNPNLYWYRQAAGRGLQLLFYSVGIGQISSEVPQNLSASRPQDRQFILSSKKLLLSDSGFYLCAWSVVGGTEAFFGQGTRLTVV.

The V gene is TRBV30, the J gene TRBJ2-5, with a tentative D call TRBD1 (8 bases). Trimming took 5 bases from V and 3 from J, leaving 13 bases between them. This CDR3 region has 13 residues. From germline, CDR1 is GTSNPN and CDR2 SVGIG (reference sequence). Here the CDR3 reads CAWGTGGEETQYF. CDR3 nucleotides: TGTGCCTGGGGTACAGGGGGGGAAGAGACCCAGTACTTC.

This clone was observed a handful of times. The CDR3 here is CASSLRGQGTEAFF. CDR3 coding DNA: TGTGCCAGCAGTTTAAGGGGGCAGGGCACTGAAGCTTTCTTT. The gene calls are TRBV27 and TRBJ1-1, with 7 bases identical to TRBD1. CDR1 is MNHEY, CDR2 SMNVEV, per germline (reference sequence). The CDR3 covers 14 residues. V was clipped by 2 bases and J by 4 bases; unmatched bases: 4.

The J gene is TRBJ2-7, the V gene TRBV28; D may be TRBD1 (5 bases). This CDR3 comprises 14 residues. The V gene's germline CDR1 is MDHEN and CDR2 SYDVKM. V lost 4 bases to trimming and J lost 3 bases, with 13 bases between them. CDR3 DNA: TGTGCCAGCAGTTCCTCAGGGTCCCTCTACGAGCAGTACTTC. This sequence encodes CASSSSGSLYEQYF.

V and J are TRBV15 and TRBJ2-1; D call uncertain. The germline gives CDR1 LNHNV, CDR2 YYDKDF (reference sequence). The CDR3 is made up of 14 amino acids. Trimming cost V 5 bases and J 9 bases, with 17 bases left between them. The CDR3 loop reads CATSPRLVTVEQFF. For the CDR3, the DNA is TGTGCCACCAGCCCCCGGTTGGTAACCGTTGAGCAGTTCTTC. Supplemented by reference TRBV15 and TRBJ2-1, the full variable domain reads DAMVIQNPRYQVTQFGKPVTLSCSQTLNHNVMYWYQQKSSQAPKLLFHYYDKDFNNEADTPDNFQSRRPNTSFCFLDIRSPGLGDTAMYLCATSPRLVTVEQFFGPGTRLTVL.

The chain couples TRBV5-3 to TRBJ1-6; tentatively, D is TRBD1 (6 bases). TRBV5-3 is noted as an ORF with a role that remains uncertain. Trimming pared 7 bases from V and 6 bases from J, leaving 23 bases between. The CDR3 consists of 17 residues. CDR3 loop: CARWPQQGPGGNSPLHF. The CDR3 DNA reads TGTGCCAGATGGCCCCAACAGGGTCCCGGGGGTAATTCACCCCTCCACTTT.

This rearrangement joins TRBV6-1 to TRBJ1-5; unclear D gene. Trimming shortened V by 3 bases and J by 7 bases, and 10 bases separated the two germline ends. CDR1 MNHNS and CDR2 SASEGT come from the germline V gene. The CDR3 extends over 13 amino acids. The CDR3 sequence: CASSDQLVQPQHF. CDR3 in DNA: TGTGCCAGCAGTGACCAGCTAGTCCAGCCCCAGCATTTT.

The chain has TRBV10-3 and TRBJ2-7, with TRBD2 matching 9 bases. CDR1 is ENHRY, CDR2 SYGVKD, per germline. The ends lost 1 base at V and 6 bases at J; junction bases unmatched: 4. CDR3 size: 14 residues. The CDR3 reads CAISEYGLASEQYF. The CDR3 region has the DNA TGTGCCATCAGTGAGTATGGACTAGCGAGCGAGCAGTACTTC.

The chain joins TRBV11-2 to TRBJ2-7; D not resolved. Trimming shortened V by 4 bases and J by 5 bases, and 12 bases separated the two germline ends. CDR3 length: 13 residues. Germline values: CDR1 SGHAT, CDR2 FQNNGV. The CDR3 sequence: CASSSFYKHEQYF. In nucleotides, the CDR3 is TGTGCCAGCAGCTCTTTTTATAAGCACGAGCAGTACTTC.

This chain links TRBV28 with TRBJ2-7, with a weak D call TRBD1 (5 bases). The CDR3 covers 15 residues. V shed 7 bases and J shed 2 bases, with 18 bases lying between them. Germline-derived CDR1 and CDR2 are MDHEN and SYDVKM. CDR3 sequence: CASMRSDMVTYEQYF. CDR3 DNA: TGTGCCAGCATGAGGTCGGACATGGTCACCTACGAGCAGTACTTC. Using reference TRBV28 and TRBJ2-7 for the parts outside the CDR3, the full variable domain is DVKVTQSSRYLVKRTGEKVFLECVQDMDHENMFWYRQDPGLGLRLIYFSYDVKMKEKGDIPEGYSVSREKKERFSLILESASTNQTSMYLCASMRSDMVTYEQYFGPGTRLTVT.

The chain is built from TRBV2 and TRBJ1-2, with D hard to call. Germline CDR1 and CDR2: SNHLY and FYNNEI. The V end was cut by 3 bases, the J end by 2 bases, with 10 bases between. The CDR3 runs 14 residues. CDR3 loop: CASSEVSTNYGYTF. The CDR3 DNA is TGTGCCAGCAGTGAGGTCAGCACAAACTATGGCTACACCTTC.

The chain joins TRBV4-1 to TRBJ2-4; D is ambiguous. Germline lookup yields CDR1 MGHRA and CDR2 YSYEKL. This CDR3 comprises 13 residues. V was cut by 1 base and J by 7 bases, with 8 bases left in between. As DNA, the CDR3 is TGCGCCAGCAGCCAAGGAACAGTCAACATTCAGTACTTC. It translates to CASSQGTVNIQYF.